This T cell receptor (beta chain) emerged from a study of T cell repertoires in cytomegalovirus infection. As for the study in general: Public TCR beta signatures marked donors with CMV infection and the matching HLA.

General observations from the study: Accumulated public TCR beta family frequency recognized individuals carrying CMV together with the relevant HLA. HLA-C-restricted CMV-specific TCR beta clonotypes prevailed in the ex vivo response.

This clonotype has at least ten counts. The antigen remains unidentified. The germline gives CDR1 MNHEY, CDR2 SVGAGI. The V end lost 0 bases, the J end lost 6 bases, and 12 bases lay between the germline ends. The CDR3 consists of 14 residues. One entry per CDR3 protein results from TCRdb running MiXCR on the reads. This table has about 250,000 distinct CDR3 sequences, roughly an eighth appearing once. This TCR came from a human donor in good health (CMV status not recorded). Some clones in this sample may be carry-over from other donors' samples. V and J are TRBV6-5 and TRBJ2-7, with D perhaps matching TRBD1 (6 bases). The sample consisted of PBMCs. The CDR3 region is CASSYSRGIGEQYF. Here the CDR3 DNA reads TGTGCCAGCAGTTACTCGAGGGGGATTGGCGAGCAGTACTTC.